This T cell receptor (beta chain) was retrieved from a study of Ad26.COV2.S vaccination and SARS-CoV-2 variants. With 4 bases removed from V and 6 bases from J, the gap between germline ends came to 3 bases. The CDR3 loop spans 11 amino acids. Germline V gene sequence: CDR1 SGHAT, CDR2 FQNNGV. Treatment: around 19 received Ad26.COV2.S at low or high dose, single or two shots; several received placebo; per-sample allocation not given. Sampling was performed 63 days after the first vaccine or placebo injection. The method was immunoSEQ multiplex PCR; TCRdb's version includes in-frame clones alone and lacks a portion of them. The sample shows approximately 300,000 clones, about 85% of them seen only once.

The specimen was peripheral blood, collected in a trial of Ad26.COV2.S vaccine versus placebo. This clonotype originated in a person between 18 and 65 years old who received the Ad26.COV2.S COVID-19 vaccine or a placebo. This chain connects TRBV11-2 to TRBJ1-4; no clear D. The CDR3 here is CASSSHEKLFF. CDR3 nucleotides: TGTGCCAGCAGCTCCCATGAAAAACTGTTTTTT.